The T cell receptor beta chain described here comes from a study of immune evolution from preneoplasia to lung adenocarcinoma. Points from the study as a whole: Normal lung had the highest top T cell clone frequencies.

Worth noting for this clone: Its antigen is undetermined. Sequence at one end of the junction differs from germline and may be a read error. The same CDR3 arises from other DNA sequences in this sample as well.

Some clones are missing from TCRdb's copy, which holds only in-frame ones; the method was immunoSEQ multiplex PCR. The sample includes roughly 2,800 clones, roughly 90% of them seen just once. Two lung cancer pathologists independently confirmed each histologic diagnosis. Sequences were obtained from FFPE adjacent normal lung tissue. The clonotype comes from a person aged 65-85 years with lung adenocarcinoma.

The CDR3 nucleotides are TGTGCTAGCAGCTTTCTCACGGGGCAGGGCGACATTCAGTACTTC. This sequence encodes CASSFLTGQGDIQYF. The chain couples TRBV5-6 to TRBJ2-4; D could derive from TRBD1 or TRBD2 (5 bases each). There are 15 residues in the CDR3. From germline, CDR1 is SGHDT and CDR2 YYEEEE.